Listed below are T cell receptor beta chains from one sample, sequenced in a study of blood T cell repertoires in COVID-19. TCRdb's copy holds only in-frame clones and misses some; the assay was immunoSEQ multiplex PCR. The sample consists of about 110,000 clones, 60% to 85% of them appearing once. Sequencing was carried out using peripheral blood. These receptors came from a man of 80 years or more with COVID-19, enrolled during active disease. Each CDR3 is given with its conserved first and last residue. A D gene is named only where the DNA matches it firmly. Not every row has a clone size; where given, it reads once, few, many or a size class.

j_call	clone_size	d_call	v_call	cdr3_nt	cdr3_aa
TRBJ2-5	.	TRBD2	TRBV7-3	TGTGCCAGCAGCTCAACCGGGACTAGCGGAAAAGAGACCCAGTACTTC	CASSSTGTSGKETQYF
TRBJ2-7	few	.	TRBV27	TGTGCCTGCACCGGGACATGGGACGAGCAGTACTTC	CACTGTWDEQYF
TRBJ1-3	.	TRBD1	TRBV13	TGTGCCAGCAGCTCTCCGGGACAGGCCCTCCACTCCTCTGGAAACACCATATATTTT	CASSSPGQALHSSGNTIYF
TRBJ2-1	.	TRBD2	TRBV2	TGTGCCAGCTTAGCGGGAGGAATCTACAATGAGCAGTTCTTC	CASLAGGIYNEQFF
TRBJ2-7	.	.	TRBV18	TGTGCCAGCTCACCGGAGGGGTACGAGCAGTACTTC	CASSPEGYEQYF
TRBJ2-1	.	TRBD2	TRBV4-3	TGCGCCAGCAGCCAAGATACGGGAGGGCCACCAAGCTCCTACAATGAGCAGTTCTTC	CASSQDTGGPPSSYNEQFF
TRBJ2-5	few	.	TRBV11-2	TGTGCCAGCAGCCCGGGGGACAGCCAAGAGACCCAGTACTTC	CASSPGDSQETQYF
TRBJ2-1	.	.	TRBV7-2	TGTGCCAGCAGCCCGTTTTTTTCCAATGAGCAGTTCTTC	CASSPFFSNEQFF
TRBJ2-5	.	TRBD2	TRBV6-2/TRBV6-3	TGTGCCAGCAGTTACAAAGCGGGAGTTTTGGAAGAGACCCAGTACTTC	CASSYKAGVLEETQYF
TRBJ2-7	.	TRBD1	TRBV28	TGTGCCAGCGAGACAGGGAACTCCTACGAGCAGTACTTC	CASETGNSYEQYF
TRBJ2-7	.	TRBD2	TRBV19	TGTGCCAGTACCCGTAGCGGGAGAGGGGGCTACGAGCAGTACTTC	CASTRSGRGGYEQYF
TRBJ2-7	.	.	TRBV24-1	TGTGCCACCTCAGCCGGAGGGGCGGGAAGATACGAGCAGTACTTC	CATSAGGAGRYEQYF
TRBJ2-1	.	TRBD2	TRBV5-6	TGTGCCAGCAGCCCGTTTAGCGGGAGCTCCTACAATGAGCAGTTCTTC	CASSPFSGSSYNEQFF
TRBJ2-3	.	TRBD1	TRBV5-1	TGCGCCAGCAGCTGGACTCCGGGACAGGGGAACACAGATACGCAGTATTTT	CASSWTPGQGNTDTQYF
TRBJ2-2	.	TRBD2	TRBV19	TGTGCCAGTAGTCGGGGCGGGAGAGGTACCGGGGAGCTGTTTTTT	CASSRGGRGTGELFF
TRBJ2-3	once	TRBD2	TRBV2	TGTGCCAGCAGTGGAGGGACTAGCGGACTCACAGATACGCAGTATTTT	CASSGGTSGLTDTQYF
TRBJ1-4	.	.	TRBV27	TGTGCCAGCGGCCCACGGGCTAATGAAAAACTGTTTTTT	CASGPRANEKLFF
TRBJ2-6	.	.	TRBV5-5	TGTGCCAGCAGACTAGCCTCTGGGGCCAACGTCCTGACTTTC	CASRLASGANVLTF
TRBJ2-3	.	.	TRBV5-1	TGCGCCAGCAGCGAGGTTCCCACAGATACGCAGTATTTT	CASSEVPTDTQYF
TRBJ2-3	.	TRBD2	TRBV5-1	TGCGCCAGCAGCTCCAGTAGCGGGAGTATGACAGATACGCAGTATTTT	CASSSSSGSMTDTQYF
TRBJ2-2	.	TRBD1	TRBV28	TGTGCCAGCAGCCAGGGGGCCGGGGAGCTGTTTTTT	CASSQGAGELFF
TRBJ2-1	once	TRBD2	TRBV24-1	TGTGCCACCAGTGATTTGCACGGGACTAGCGGGATGTTCAATGAGCAGTTCTTC	CATSDLHGTSGMFNEQFF
TRBJ1-6	.	TRBD1	TRBV5-1	TGCGCCAGCAGCTTGGCACCGGACAGGATTAGTTCACCCCTCCACTTT	CASSLAPDRISSPLHF
TRBJ2-1	.	TRBD2	TRBV6-5	TGTGCCAGCAGTTACGGCGGGAGGGCCAATGAGCAGTTCTTC	CASSYGGRANEQFF
TRBJ2-3	.	.	TRBV11-2	TGTGCCAGCGCCCGGTCCCCGGGGGGCTGGTTAGATACGCAGTATTTT	CASARSPGGWLDTQYF
TRBJ2-3	.	TRBD2	TRBV10-3	TGTGCCATCAGTGCGCTCGGGACTAGCGTTAGCACAGATACGCAGTATTTT	CAISALGTSVSTDTQYF
TRBJ2-7	.	.	TRBV27	TGTGCCAGCAGTTTATCCGGGACATCCTACGAGCAGTACTTC	CASSLSGTSYEQYF
TRBJ1-1	few	TRBD1	TRBV5-1	TGCGCCAGCAGCGTACAGGGGGGTAGCCCTGAAGCTTTCTTT	CASSVQGGSPEAFF